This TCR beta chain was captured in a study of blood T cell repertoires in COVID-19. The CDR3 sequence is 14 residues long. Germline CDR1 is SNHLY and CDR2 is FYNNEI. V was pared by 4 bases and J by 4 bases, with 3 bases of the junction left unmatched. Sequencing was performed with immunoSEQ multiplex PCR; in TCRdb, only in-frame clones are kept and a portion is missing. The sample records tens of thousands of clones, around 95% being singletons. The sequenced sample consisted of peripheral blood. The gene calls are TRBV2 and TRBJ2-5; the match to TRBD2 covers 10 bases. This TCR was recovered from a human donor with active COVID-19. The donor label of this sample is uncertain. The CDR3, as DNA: TGTGCCAGCAGTGCCAGACTAGCGGGAGAGACCCAGTACTTC. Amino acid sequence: CASSARLAGETQYF.